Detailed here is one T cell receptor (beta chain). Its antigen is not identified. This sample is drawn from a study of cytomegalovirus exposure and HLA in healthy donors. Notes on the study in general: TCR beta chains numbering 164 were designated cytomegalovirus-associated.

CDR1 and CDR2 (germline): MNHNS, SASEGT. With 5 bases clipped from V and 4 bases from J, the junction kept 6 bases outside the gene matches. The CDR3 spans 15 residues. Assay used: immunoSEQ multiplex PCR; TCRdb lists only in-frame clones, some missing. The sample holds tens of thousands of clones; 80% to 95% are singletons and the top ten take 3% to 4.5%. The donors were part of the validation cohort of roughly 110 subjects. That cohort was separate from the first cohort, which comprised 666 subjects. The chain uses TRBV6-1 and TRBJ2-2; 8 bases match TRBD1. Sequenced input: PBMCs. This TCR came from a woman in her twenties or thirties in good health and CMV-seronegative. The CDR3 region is CASSTGQASTGELFF. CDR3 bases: TGTGCCAGCAGTACGGGACAGGCGAGCACCGGGGAGCTGTTTTTT.